Presented here are 27 T cell receptor beta chains from one specimen sequenced in a study of OX40 agonist ivuxolimab in advanced cancers. Libraries were constructed by the immunoSEQ multiplex PCR assay. This is the immuneACCESS table as TCRdb keeps it, with only in-frame sequences that have V and J called. A part of the clones is gone; compared with another copy, unresolved V genes explain less than half, and the rest is unexplained. For this sample the table gives about 34,000 clones, of which around 83% were detected only once. Under 25% of the sample comes from the top ten. The sequencing used CD4+ or CD8+ T cells sorted from blood, collected in a trial of the OX40 agonist ivuxolimab. These receptors came from an adult with an advanced solid tumor such as melanoma, head and neck, liver or kidney cancer.

CDR3 bases: TGTGCCAGCGGCATTACGGGGGGGAACACTGAAGCTTTCTTT. Translating gives CASGITGGNTEAFF. J is TRBJ1-1 and V is TRBV27, with D maybe TRBD1 (5 bases). This CDR3 has 14 amino acids. In germline, CDR1 is MNHEY, CDR2 SMNVEV (reference sequence). V dropped 8 bases and J dropped 1 base, with 14 bases sitting between them.

The chain is built from TRBV27 and TRBJ1-5, with a possible D match to TRBD1 (6 bases). Trimming took off 3 bases at V and 7 bases at J, with 16 bases between the two ends. The length of the CDR3 is 15 residues. Per the germline V gene, CDR1 is MNHEY and CDR2 is SMNVEV (reference sequence). CDR3 sequence (DNA): TGTGCCAGCAGTTTGAGGGCGGGGGGCTGGCAGCCCCAGCATTTT. This translates into CASSLRAGGWQPQHF.

The V and J genes are TRBV13 and TRBJ1-5; perhaps TRBD1 as D (6 bases). Trimming removed 0 bases from V and 7 bases from J, with 10 bases in between. Germline V lookup: CDR1 PRHDT, CDR2 FYEKMQ (reference sequence). This CDR3 has 14 residues. The CDR3 bases are TGTGCCAGCAGCTTAGGACAGGGAAGGCAGCCCCAGCATTTT. Its protein product is CASSLGQGRQPQHF.

The chain recombines TRBV28 with TRBJ2-1; D is perhaps TRBD1 (5 bases). Trimming took off 5 bases at V and 12 bases at J, with 23 bases between the two ends. The CDR3 has 15 residues. CDR1 and CDR2 from the germline V gene are MDHEN and SYDVKM. The CDR3 DNA is TGTGCCAGCAGTATGACCAGGGTCTACAATGAGGTGCAGTTCTTC. This gives the protein CASSMTRVYNEVQFF. Full variable domain (missing parts from reference TRBV28 and TRBJ2-1): DVKVTQSSRYLVKRTGEKVFLECVQDMDHENMFWYRQDPGLGLRLIYFSYDVKMKEKGDIPEGYSVSREKKERFSLILESASTNQTSMYLCASSMTRVYNEVQFFGPGTRLTVL.

This clone has more than one count but fewer than ten. This chain links TRBV7-6 with TRBJ2-6; TRBD1 matches at 7 bases. V trimming: 1 base; J trimming: 1 base; junction bases outside the gene matches: 7. The CDR3 is 18 residues long. Germline V gene lookup returns CDR1 SGHVS and CDR2 FNYEAQ. The CDR3 reads CASSLGANRGSGANVLTF. The CDR3 nucleotides read TGTGCCAGCAGCTTAGGAGCGAACAGGGGTTCTGGGGCCAACGTCCTGACTTTC.

The V call is TRBV29-1, the J call TRBJ2-7; the match to TRBD1 covers 9 bases. V shed 8 bases and J 4 bases; nucleotides not matched to a gene: 9. Germline lookup yields CDR1 SQVTM and CDR2 ANQGSEA. There are 13 residues in the CDR3. The CDR3 DNA reads as TGCAGCATCCGACAGGGGGATCGTTACGAGCAGTACTTC. It codes for CSIRQGDRYEQYF.

The chain carries TRBV27 and TRBJ2-2, with 7 positions matching TRBD1. CDR3 size: 15 residues. CDR1 and CDR2 (germline): MNHEY, SMNVEV (reference sequence). Trimming took 4 bases from V and 0 from J; bases not matched to a gene: 2. As DNA, the CDR3 is TGTGCCAGCAGTTACGGGACAGCGAACACCGGGGAGCTGTTTTTT. Translation gives CASSYGTANTGELFF.

This chain links TRBV15 with TRBJ2-6; the D is unclear. Trimming shortened V by 1 base and J by 2 bases, and 6 bases separated the two germline ends. CDR3 length: 15 amino acids. Per germline, CDR1 LNHNV and CDR2 YYDKDF (reference sequence). This CDR3 is CATSRVGTGANVLTF. In DNA, the CDR3 is TGTGCCACCAGCAGAGTAGGGACTGGGGCCAACGTCCTGACTTTC.

V usage is TRBV7-3 and J usage is TRBJ1-2; D might be TRBD1 (6 bases). The V end was cut by 5 bases, the J end by 3 bases, with 16 bases between. This CDR3 spans 15 amino acids. Germline V lookup: CDR1 SGHTA, CDR2 FQGTGA. The CDR3 sequence is CASSPTGISDYGYTF. The CDR3 DNA follows: TGTGCCAGCAGCCCAACAGGGATATCGGACTATGGCTACACCTTC.

CDR3 bases: TGCGCCAGCAGCCAAAACTACGAGCAGTACTTC. It yields the protein CASSQNYEQYF. The V gene is TRBV4-1, the J gene TRBJ2-7; D unresolved. V lost 2 bases and J lost 3, with 2 bases in between. CDR1 MGHRA and CDR2 YSYEKL come from the germline V gene. CDR3 length: 11 amino acids.

The V gene is TRBV14, the J gene TRBJ2-2, with D maybe TRBD2 (5 bases). Germline V gene data show CDR1 as SGHDN and CDR2 as FVKESK. The V end was cut by 3 bases, the J end by 1 base, with 6 bases between. The CDR3 spans 14 residues. The CDR3 protein is CASSQAGNTGELFF. The CDR3 DNA reads as TGTGCCAGCAGCCAGGCGGGGAACACCGGGGAGCTGTTTTTT. Full variable domain (rest looked up from reference TRBV14 and TRBJ2-2): EAGVTQFPSHSVIEKGQTVTLRCDPISGHDNLYWYRRVMGKEIKFLLHFVKESKQDESGMPNNRFLAERTGGTYSTLKVQPAELEDSGVYFCASSQAGNTGELFFGEGSRLTVL.

This clone showed up just a few times. V is TRBV21-1 and J is TRBJ1-5. TRBV21-1 is an annotated pseudogene. The CDR3 runs 19 residues. Written as DNA, the CDR3 is TGTGCCAGCAGCCCGCGCGCACAGGGCGGGGGGTTGAGCAATCAGCCCCAGCATTTT. The encoded protein is CASSPRAQGGGLSNQPQHF.

This clone was picked up many times. The V and J genes are TRBV6-1 and TRBJ1-5; the D is unclear. V shed 2 bases and J shed 6 bases, with 11 bases lying between them. This CDR3 comprises 14 residues. The germline V gene encodes CDR1 MNHNS and CDR2 SASEGT. CDR3 in amino acids: CASSELRPSQPQHF. The CDR3 nucleotides read TGTGCCAGCAGTGAACTAAGGCCCTCTCAGCCCCAGCATTTT.

This clone was counted only a few times. This CDR3 is also generated by other DNA sequences in the sample. The genes are TRBV28 and TRBJ2-1; 11 nucleotides agree with TRBD2. From germline, CDR1 is MDHEN and CDR2 SYDVKM. The CDR3 loop spans 15 amino acids. V lost 6 bases to trimming and J lost 4 bases; unmatched junction nucleotides: 5. DNA for the CDR3: TGTGCCAGCAGGCCCCTAGCGGGGGGTTACAATGAGCAGTTCTTC. Protein sequence: CASRPLAGGYNEQFF.

V usage is TRBV5-8 and J usage is TRBJ1-1; TRBD1 matches 8 bases. The CDR3 extends over 16 amino acids. The trim removed 3 bases at V and 1 base at J, leaving 8 bases unmatched. Germline CDR1 is SGHTS and CDR2 is YDEGEE. The CDR3 loop reads CASSSKRTGKNTEAFF. In DNA, the CDR3 is TGTGCCAGCAGCTCCAAAAGGACAGGGAAGAACACTGAAGCTTTCTTT.

V usage is TRBV5-6 and J usage is TRBJ1-1; D not resolved. There are 16 residues in the CDR3. CDR1 SGHDT and CDR2 YYEEEE come from the germline V gene. Trimming shortened V by 0 bases and J by 4 bases, and 16 bases separated the two germline ends. In DNA form, the CDR3 reads TGTGCCAGCAGCTTGGGCACGAGGTATGTCGGCACTGAAGCTTTCTTT. This encodes CASSLGTRYVGTEAFF.

The chain uses TRBV15 and TRBJ1-4; possibly TRBD1 for D (6 bases). Germline CDR1 and CDR2: LNHNV and YYDKDF (reference sequence). Deletions cut 1 base from V and 0 bases from J, with 12 bases between. The CDR3 is 17 residues long. For the CDR3, the DNA is TGTGCCACCAGCAGAGGGGCAGGGGTCGCAACTAATGAAAAACTGTTTTTT. Its translation: CATSRGAGVATNEKLFF.

A remark on this clone: A read error likely explains this, since a far larger clone differs by one base. This chain connects TRBV6-4 to TRBJ1-4, with TRBD1 matching 11 bases. Unmatched junction bases numbered 7, after V lost 3 bases and J lost 13 bases. This CDR3 is 14 amino acids long. Per the germline V gene, CDR1 is MRHNA and CDR2 is SNTAGT. The CDR3 coding sequence is TGTGCCAGCAGTGAGGGGACAGGGGGTCTTGGACTGTTTTTT. Its translation: CASSEGTGGLGLFF.

The sample holds a few counts of this clone. Other DNA variants within this sample encode the same CDR3. This chain links TRBV27 with TRBJ1-1; no clear D gene. The CDR3 covers 11 residues. Germline V gene lookup returns CDR1 MNHEY and CDR2 SMNVEV (reference sequence). The V gene lost 4 bases and the J gene lost 3 bases, with 3 bases spanning the gap. This CDR3 is CASSSYTEAFF. DNA for the CDR3: TGTGCCAGCAGTTCTTACACTGAAGCTTTCTTT.

This rearrangement joins TRBV28 to TRBJ2-1; 11 bases map to TRBD2. The CDR3 is 21 amino acids. Germline V gene sequence: CDR1 MDHEN, CDR2 SYDVKM. V was pared by 5 bases and J by 5 bases, with 23 bases of the junction left unmatched. The CDR3 DNA reads TGTGCCAGCAGTCCGAAAGTCGTTTTGGGGATAGCGGGGGGGCTTCACAATGAGCAGTTCTTC. This encodes CASSPKVVLGIAGGLHNEQFF.

This clone showed up just a few times. The chain links TRBV7-2 to TRBJ2-1, with TRBD2 matching 12 bases. Germline loops: CDR1 SGHTA, CDR2 FQGNSA. V was pared by 6 bases and J by 7 bases, with 4 bases of the junction left unmatched. The CDR3 extends over 14 amino acids. CDR3 region: CASSLTSGSNEQFF. In DNA form, the CDR3 reads TGTGCCAGCAGTTTGACTAGCGGGAGTAATGAGCAGTTCTTC.

This sequence joins TRBV19 and TRBJ2-2, with D unresolved. Germline values: CDR1 LNHDA, CDR2 SQIVND (reference sequence). Deletions cut 7 bases from V and 6 bases from J, with 9 bases between. The CDR3 totals 12 residues. CDR3 nucleotides: TGTGCCAGTAAAAGAGGACCCGGGGAGCTGTTTTTT. Translated: CASKRGPGELFF.

The genes are TRBV19 and TRBJ2-7, with TRBD2 matching 9 bases. The V segment lost 8 bases and the J segment 3 bases; nucleotides outside the gene matches: 5. The length of the CDR3 is 13 residues. In germline, CDR1 is LNHDA, CDR2 SQIVND (reference sequence). CDR3 bases: TGTGCCAGTTCTAGCGGGGCCATCTACGAGCAGTACTTC. This gives the protein CASSSGAIYEQYF.

The chain uses TRBV9 and TRBJ2-1; D unresolved. V gave up 3 bases and J gave up 1 base, with 14 bases separating them. Germline lookup yields CDR1 SGDLS and CDR2 YYNGEE. CDR3 length equals 16 residues. The CDR3 coding sequence is TGTGCCAGCAGCGAAGGGTTCGCGGAGTCCTACAATGAGCAGTTCTTC. It codes for CASSEGFAESYNEQFF.

This clone was detected only once. The CDR3 here is CASRARTGGTYEQYF. CDR3 DNA sequence: TGTGCCAGCAGGGCCCGGACAGGGGGCACCTACGAGCAGTACTTC. The chain is built from TRBV28 and TRBJ2-7; the match to TRBD1 covers 11 bases. Trimming cost V 6 bases and J 2 bases; bases outside gene matches: 6. The CDR3 loop spans 15 amino acids. The germline gives CDR1 MDHEN, CDR2 SYDVKM.

This rearrangement joins TRBV2 to TRBJ1-5, with D possibly being TRBD1 (6 bases). The CDR3 loop spans 14 amino acids. CDR1 is SNHLY, CDR2 FYNNEI, per germline. With 3 bases removed from V and 4 bases from J, the gap between germline ends came to 10 bases. The CDR3 loop reads CASSDEGGNQPQHF. The CDR3 DNA reads TGTGCCAGCAGTGATGAGGGGGGGAATCAGCCCCAGCATTTT. Full variable domain (remainder filled in from reference TRBV2 and TRBJ1-5): EPEVTQTPSHQVTQMGQEVILRCVPISNHLYFYWYRQILGQKVEFLVSFYNNEISEKSEIFDDQFSVERPDGSNFTLKIRSTKLEDSAMYFCASSDEGGNQPQHFGDGTRLSIL.

This sequence joins TRBV7-9 and TRBJ2-7, with D possibly matching TRBD1 (5 bases). V lost 8 bases and J lost 5, with 7 bases in between. The CDR3 consists of 10 residues. Germline assignment: CDR1 SEHNR and CDR2 FQNEAQ (reference sequence). CDR3 nucleotide sequence: TGTGCCAGCTCCAGGGACGAGCAGTACTTC. Translated, it gives CASSRDEQYF.